The 9 T cell receptor beta chains below were found in one sample sequenced in a study of STAT5B mutations in CD4+ large granular lymphocyte leukemia. TCRdb's table, derived via immunoSEQ multiplex PCR, lists solely in-frame clones and lacks some. The profile shows about 30,000 clones, 78% of them singletons. Sequencing was performed on CD4+ T cells from blood buffy coats. The receptor source for this set is a human donor in good health.

The chain combines TRBV19 with TRBJ1-1, with a weak D call TRBD1 (5 bases). This CDR3 comprises 14 residues. In germline, CDR1 is LNHDA, CDR2 SQIVND (reference sequence). Trimming cost V 7 bases and J 1 base, with 13 bases left between them. The CDR3 coding sequence is TGTGCCAGTACCGCGGGACTCCCGAACACTGAAGCTTTCTTT. Protein sequence: CASTAGLPNTEAFF.

As for this clone: One end of the junction is discordant with germline, which a read error may explain. The V gene is TRBV7-2, the J gene TRBJ2-7; 9 nucleotides align to TRBD1. This CDR3 comprises 15 residues. CDR1 is SGHTA and CDR2 is FQGNSA in the germline V gene. The CDR3 sequence: CASSLGTGTSYEQYF. The DNA of the CDR3 is TGTGCCAGCAGTTTAGGGACAGGGACATCCTACGAGCAGTACTTC.

This chain uses TRBV15 with TRBJ2-1, with TRBD2 identical over 8 bases. This CDR3 comprises 16 residues. CDR1 is LNHNV and CDR2 is YYDKDF in the germline V gene (reference sequence). Trimming removed 6 bases from V and 6 bases from J; junction bases left unmatched: 13. CDR3 in amino acids: CATSHTGGLGFNEQFF. In DNA form, the CDR3 reads TGTGCCACCAGTCACACGGGAGGGCTGGGGTTCAATGAGCAGTTCTTC.

This CDR3 reads CASSQEVQVLSGANVLTF. Written as DNA, the CDR3 is TGCGCCAGCAGCCAAGAGGTCCAGGTACTCTCTGGGGCCAACGTCCTGACTTTC. The V and J genes are TRBV4-3 and TRBJ2-6; D uncertain. The V end was cut by 0 bases, the J end by 0 bases, with 12 bases between. The germline V gene encodes CDR1 LGHNA and CDR2 YSLEER. This CDR3 spans 18 amino acids.

This rearrangement joins TRBV19 to TRBJ2-5; D unresolved. Germline CDR1 LNHDA, CDR2 SQIVND (reference sequence). This CDR3 has 12 residues. V lost 5 bases, J lost 5 bases, and 9 bases lay in between. The CDR3 DNA is TGTGCCAGTAGTTTTACCTCGGAGACCCAGTACTTC. It yields the protein CASSFTSETQYF.

This chain joins TRBV10-3 and TRBJ2-3, with TRBD1 matching over 12 bases. The CDR3 has 16 residues. V lost 6 bases, J lost 5 bases, and 9 bases stayed unmatched. Germline V gene data show CDR1 as ENHRY and CDR2 as SYGVKD. The CDR3 nucleotides are TGTGCCATCAGACTACCGGGGACAGGGGGCGGAGATACGCAGTATTTT. Amino acid sequence: CAIRLPGTGGGDTQYF.

The chain joins TRBV5-6 to TRBJ1-2; D possibly corresponds to TRBD1 (5 bases). The CDR3 loop spans 15 amino acids. The germline gives CDR1 SGHDT, CDR2 YYEEEE. Trimming removed 4 bases at V and 5 bases at J, with 18 bases between. The CDR3 bases are TGTGCCAGCAGCGTCCCGGGGCGGCTTGGGTATGGCTACACCTTC. Amino acid sequence: CASSVPGRLGYGYTF.

The J gene is TRBJ2-2, the V gene TRBV23-1; 14 bases map to TRBD2. TRBV23-1 is identified as an open reading frame with a role that is uncertain. CDR3 length equals 20 residues. The junction had 9 bases not matched to a gene; V was cut back by 2 bases and J by 1 base. The CDR3 DNA is TGCGCCAGCAGTCAACTTACCGGACTAGCGGGAGGTCTGAACACCGGGGAGCTGTTTTTT. As protein: CASSQLTGLAGGLNTGELFF.

J is TRBJ1-6 and V is TRBV6-5; 10 bases fit TRBD1. From germline, CDR1 is MNHEY and CDR2 SVGAGI. Trimming removed 6 bases from V and 10 bases from J; junction bases left unmatched: 6. CDR3 size: 14 residues. This CDR3 reads CASRGQGKGSPLHF. In nucleotides, the CDR3 is TGTGCCAGCAGGGGACAGGGGAAAGGATCACCCCTCCACTTT.